The text below deals with one T cell receptor (beta chain). Data came from immunoSEQ multiplex PCR; TCRdb stores just in-frame clones and leaves some out. This table holds approximately 220,000 clones, over 80% found once. The data belong to a study of blood T cell repertoires in COVID-19. Looking at the study overall: Acute-phase and convalescent COVID-19 samples originated in the United States, Italy and Spain.

The CDR3 has 15 amino acids. Trimming removed 1 base at V and 1 base at J, with 10 bases between. Germline CDR1 and CDR2: MGHRA and YSYEKL. Participants had their cohort set by participant-reported clinical history. The clonotype originates from a young woman with acute COVID-19. Source material: PBMCs or T cells enriched from blood (not recorded which). V is TRBV4-1 and J is TRBJ1-1; D may be TRBD1 (5 bases). The CDR3 here is CASSQVWGPNTEAFF. The CDR3, as DNA: TGCGCCAGCAGCCAAGTTTGGGGCCCGAACACTGAAGCTTTCTTT.